These 5 T cell receptor beta chains originate from one sample sequenced in a study of blood T cell repertoires in COVID-19. Repertoires were generated with immunoSEQ multiplex PCR, while TCRdb's copy carries only in-frame clones and drops some. The sample has hundreds of thousands of clones; about nine tenths are singletons. The material sequenced was peripheral blood. The origin of the receptors is a woman in her twenties or thirties with active or convalescent COVID-19.

The chain recombines TRBV14 with TRBJ1-1, with D maybe TRBD1 (6 bases). Per germline, CDR1 SGHDN and CDR2 FVKESK. V was pared by 0 bases and J by 7 bases, with 15 bases between. CDR3 length: 15 residues. Here the CDR3 reads CASSQDLRGYGEAFF. The CDR3 coding sequence is TGTGCCAGCAGCCAAGACCTTAGGGGGTACGGTGAAGCTTTCTTT.

The genes are TRBV2 and TRBJ2-1, with D possibly being TRBD1 (5 bases). The V end was cut by 2 bases, the J end by 7 bases, with 15 bases between. Germline V gene lookup returns CDR1 SNHLY and CDR2 FYNNEI. This CDR3 comprises 15 residues. The CDR3 sequence: CASSEQGRVSNEQFF. The CDR3 DNA follows: TGTGCCAGCAGTGAACAGGGTAGGGTGTCGAATGAGCAGTTCTTC.

In DNA form, the CDR3 reads TGTGCCAGCAGCACCGGGGGATCTGGAAACACCATATATTTT. Translated: CASSTGGSGNTIYF. The chain joins TRBV7-8 to TRBJ1-3; maybe TRBD1 (5 bases). CDR1 and CDR2 (germline): SGHVS, FQNEAQ. The V gene lost 5 bases and the J gene lost 1 base, with 9 bases spanning the gap. The CDR3 length is 14 residues.

This clone has just one count. This chain uses TRBV6-5 with TRBJ1-4; D may be TRBD1 (6 bases). This CDR3 spans 14 amino acids. Trimming took 6 bases from V and 7 from J, leaving 15 bases between them. Germline loops: CDR1 MNHEY, CDR2 SVGAGI. The CDR3 loop is CASRPLTGGEKLFF. The DNA of the CDR3 is TGTGCCAGCAGGCCTTTGACAGGAGGTGAAAAACTGTTTTTT.

The J gene is TRBJ2-3, the V gene TRBV10-2, with 11 bases fitting TRBD2. This CDR3 has 15 residues. Germline CDR1 is WSHSY and CDR2 is SAAADI. The V segment lost 6 bases and the J segment 4 bases; nucleotides outside the gene matches: 6. DNA of the CDR3: TGCGCCAGCAGCACGACTAGCGGGATCTCAGATACGCAGTATTTT. Amino acids: CASSTTSGISDTQYF.